The clone carrying this T cell receptor (beta chain) occurred a few times. Its antigen is currently unknown. This specimen belongs to a study of vaccination and CD4 T cells after COVID-19. V was trimmed by 8 bases and J by 2 bases, leaving 18 bases between them. This CDR3 has 15 residues. Regarding treatment: roughly nine-day PBMC culture with coronavirus spike peptide pools or control peptides (ViraFEST assay). The Oncomine TCR Beta short-read assay was applied to DNA of cultured CD4+ T cells. Genomic DNA was isolated from cultured CD4+ T cells. TCRdb redid the calling of the PCR reads with MiXCR, one entry per CDR3 protein. The data show more than 20,000 distinct CDR3 sequences, approximately 49% seen once.

The chain recombines TRBV12-3 or TRBV12-4 with TRBJ1-2; no clear D gene. This TCR was recovered from a human donor who had recovered from COVID-19. Sequenced sample: CD4+ T cells from blood, cultured in vitro. The CDR3 DNA sequence: TGTGCCAGCCCGCTCGGGCCCGGGCCCAACTATGGCTACACCTTC. It encodes CASPLGPGPNYGYTF.